The clone carrying this T cell receptor (beta chain) occurred a few times. What it binds is unknown. RNA transcripts served as template for amplifying TCR beta CDR3 sequences. The library came from an HTBI-primed first-round RT-PCR and a second-round multiplex PCR. TCRdb itself ran the multiplex PCR reads through MiXCR, one entry per CDR3 protein. The sample contains hundreds of thousands of distinct CDR3 sequences, just over 40% of which appear only once. The data were taken from a study of Graves' ophthalmopathy and Graves' hyperthyroidism. Study results and limitations: The model's prediction of ophthalmopathy progression had roughly 71% sensitivity and around 78% specificity.

Germline-derived CDR1 and CDR2 are SGHRS and YFSETQ. The J segment lost 2 bases and the V segment lost 4 bases, leaving 9 bases of the junction unmatched. The CDR3 consists of 15 residues. This sequence originates from an adult man with Graves' ophthalmopathy. V usage is TRBV5-1 and J usage is TRBJ2-7; TRBD1 matches 7 bases. The material sequenced was peripheral blood. Here the CDR3 reads CASSQYLQGTYEQYF. In nucleotides, the CDR3 is TGCGCCAGCAGCCAATATCTACAGGGGACCTACGAGCAGTACTTC.